The present entry profiles one TCR beta chain with its context. Antigen: not known. The source of the sample is a study of cytomegalovirus exposure and HLA in healthy donors. Study-wide points: Altogether, 164 TCR beta chains were recorded as cytomegalovirus-associated.

The donors were in the roughly 120-subject validation cohort; that cohort was separate from the approximately 700-subject first cohort. Sequenced by immunoSEQ multiplex PCR; TCRdb stores in-frame clones only, minus some. The sample has 150,000 to 200,000 clones; about 84% are singletons. The specimen was PBMCs. This receptor was taken from a young woman in good health and CMV-seronegative.

The CDR3 coding sequence is TGCGCCAGCAGCTTGGTTCAGGGATCCTACGAGCAGTACTTC. This codes for CASSLVQGSYEQYF. This chain uses TRBV5-1 with TRBJ2-7, with D possibly matching TRBD1 (5 bases). The CDR3 spans 14 residues. CDR1 is SGHRS and CDR2 is YFSETQ in the germline V gene. Trimming cost V 0 bases and J 1 base, with 8 bases left between them.